These 29 T cell receptor beta chains came from one sample sequenced in a study of OX40 agonist ivuxolimab in advanced cancers. Using immunoSEQ multiplex PCR, the repertoire was profiled, and TCRdb retains in-frame clones only, with some absent. The data show 30,000 to 35,000 clones, around 84% seen once. The sequencing used CD4+ or CD8+ T cells sorted from blood, collected in a trial of the OX40 agonist ivuxolimab. Receptors originate from an adult with an advanced solid tumor such as melanoma, head and neck, liver or kidney cancer.

The CDR3 DNA is TGTGCCAGCGGCCGGGTTCGGGGGAGCACCGGGGAGCTGTTTTTT. This sequence encodes CASGRVRGSTGELFF. The chain is built from TRBV5-8 and TRBJ2-2; D may be TRBD2 (6 bases). Looked up from germline, CDR1 is SGHTS and CDR2 is YDEGEE. The V gene lost 7 bases and the J gene lost 4 bases, with 17 bases spanning the gap. The CDR3 consists of 15 residues.

This rearrangement joins TRBV6-5 to TRBJ2-7; TRBD1 matches at 9 bases. Germline CDR1 MNHEY, CDR2 SVGAGI. The V gene end was trimmed by 2 bases and the J gene end by 2 bases; junction bases not matched to a gene: 1. This CDR3 is built from 14 residues. CDR3 amino acids: CASSYGTGTYEQYF. The CDR3 nucleotides read TGTGCCAGCAGTTACGGGACAGGGACCTACGAGCAGTACTTC.

For the CDR3, the DNA is TGCGCCAGCAGCCAAGAGGGGAGTACCTACGAGCAGTACTTC. This codes for CASSQEGSTYEQYF. The chain is built from TRBV4-1 and TRBJ2-7; D may be TRBD2 (5 bases). In germline, CDR1 is MGHRA, CDR2 YSYEKL. This CDR3 is built from 14 residues. With 0 bases removed from V and 2 bases from J, the gap between germline ends came to 8 bases.

J is TRBJ2-3 and V is TRBV5-5, with no clear D. The V end was cut by 2 bases, the J end by 9 bases, with 16 bases between. The CDR3 contains 14 residues. Looked up from germline, CDR1 is SGHKS and CDR2 is YYEKEE (reference sequence). The CDR3 DNA sequence: TGTGCCAGCAGCTTCGCTGGCCGAGGAGACACGCAGTATTTT. This codes for CASSFAGRGDTQYF.

This chain uses TRBV29-1 with TRBJ2-7; 10 bases line up with TRBD1. Trimming at V came to 7 bases and at J to 2 bases, leaving 8 bases not matched to a gene. The CDR3 covers 14 residues. The V gene's germline CDR1 is SQVTM and CDR2 ANQGSEA. The CDR3 loop reads CSARRTGGTYEQYF. CDR3 coding DNA: TGCAGCGCACGACGGACAGGGGGAACCTACGAGCAGTACTTC.

CDR3: CASSASVGRVQETQYF. DNA of the CDR3: TGTGCCAGCAGCGCCTCCGTGGGGCGAGTTCAAGAGACCCAGTACTTC. This chain connects TRBV5-5 to TRBJ2-5; D is perhaps TRBD1 (5 bases). V gave up 4 bases and J gave up 2 bases, with 18 bases separating them. The germline gives CDR1 SGHKS, CDR2 YYEKEE (reference sequence). CDR3 length: 16 amino acids.

The chain combines TRBV7-9 with TRBJ1-2; TRBD1 aligns across 10 bases. V dropped 6 bases and J dropped 7; count of bases not matched to a gene: 11. CDR1 and CDR2 (germline): SEHNR, FQNEAQ (reference sequence). This CDR3 has 15 amino acids. CDR3 amino acids: CASSASDRGGGGYTF. The CDR3 DNA reads as TGTGCCAGCAGTGCCTCGGACAGGGGGGGCGGTGGCTACACCTTC.

The chain has TRBV18 and TRBJ1-6; D unclear. Germline lookup yields CDR1 KGHSH and CDR2 LQKENI. The V gene lost 3 bases and the J gene lost 7 bases, with 13 bases spanning the gap. CDR3 length: 15 amino acids. CDR3 amino acids: CASSPSEVPNSPLHF. In DNA form, the CDR3 reads TGTGCCAGCTCACCCTCCGAGGTCCCAAATTCACCCCTCCACTTT. Drawing the rest from reference TRBV18 and TRBJ1-6, the complete variable domain is NAGVMQNPRHLVRRRGQEARLRCSPMKGHSHVYWYRQLPEEGLKFMVYLQKENIIDESGMPKERFSAEFPKEGPSILRIQQVVRGDSAAYFCASSPSEVPNSPLHFGNGTRLTVT.

This clone was counted once. V gene TRBV7-8 combines with J gene TRBJ1-4; unclear D gene. Germline V CDR1 and CDR2: SGHVS, FQNEAQ. V dropped 5 bases and J dropped 8 bases, with 9 bases sitting between them. This CDR3 has 12 residues. The CDR3 reads CASSHSEEKLFF. As DNA, the CDR3 is TGTGCCAGCAGCCATTCCGAAGAAAAACTGTTTTTT. The variable domain in full, with the rest retrieved from reference TRBV7-8 and TRBJ1-4, is GAGVSQSPRYKVAKRGQDVALRCDPISGHVSLFWYQQALGQGPEFLTYFQNEAQLDKSGLPSDRFFAERPEGSVSTLKIQRTQQEDSAVYLCASSHSEEKLFFGSGTQLSVL.

V and J are TRBV6-5 and TRBJ2-1; D remains ambiguous. Between the trimmed V and J ends, which lost 6 bases and 3 bases, there was a span of 12 bases. The CDR3 is made up of 14 amino acids. Per germline, CDR1 MNHEY and CDR2 SVGAGI. The CDR3 DNA is TGTGCCAGCAGCCCCCGTAGGAACTACAATGAGCAGTTCTTC. The encoded protein is CASSPRRNYNEQFF.

CDR3 amino acids: CASAPQSAGKYEQYF. The CDR3 DNA reads TGTGCCAGCGCGCCCCAAAGTGCCGGGAAGTACGAGCAGTACTTC. The chain is built from TRBV6-1 and TRBJ2-7; D might be TRBD2 (5 bases). The germline CDR1 and CDR2 sequences are MNHNS and SASEGT. The CDR3 runs 15 residues. Trimming left V 8 bases short and J 4 bases short, with 21 bases between.

The chain combines TRBV5-1 with TRBJ1-3; maybe TRBD1 (5 bases). The CDR3 consists of 15 residues. The germline V gene has CDR1 SGHRS and CDR2 YFSETQ. The V gene lost 2 bases and the J gene lost 2 bases, with 11 bases spanning the gap. CDR3 region: CASSFTGGAGNTIYF. CDR3 sequence (DNA): TGCGCCAGCAGCTTTACCGGGGGAGCTGGAAACACCATATATTTT. Full variable domain (missing parts from reference TRBV5-1 and TRBJ1-3): KAGVTQTPRYLIKTRGQQVTLSCSPISGHRSVSWYQQTPGQGLQFLFEYFSETQRNKGNFPGRFSGRQFSNSRSEMNVSTLELGDSALYLCASSFTGGAGNTIYFGEGSWLTVV.

This clone was seen a handful of times. V is TRBV29-1 and J is TRBJ1-2, with D uncertain. The CDR3 is made up of 11 amino acids. Germline CDR1 SQVTM, CDR2 ANQGSEA. The ends were cut back, 5 bases at V and 8 bases at J, with 12 bases in the middle. This CDR3 is CSVMGAGGYTF. The CDR3, as DNA: TGCAGCGTTATGGGAGCGGGGGGCTACACCTTC.

The chain carries TRBV5-4 and TRBJ2-7, with D tentatively TRBD1 or TRBD2 (5 bases each). In germline, CDR1 is SGHNT, CDR2 YYREEE (reference sequence). This CDR3 comprises 14 residues. Trimming pared 4 bases from V and 4 bases from J, leaving 15 bases between. In DNA, the CDR3 is TGTGCCAGCAGCCTAGGGACGGAATTTTACGAGCAGTACTTC. Amino acid sequence: CASSLGTEFYEQYF. The full variable domain, its missing parts supplied by reference TRBV5-4 and TRBJ2-7, is ETGVTQSPTHLIKTRGQQVTLRCSSQSGHNTVSWYQQALGQGPQFIFQYYREEENGRGNFPPRFSGLQFPNYSSELNVNALELDDSALYLCASSLGTEFYEQYFGPGTRLTVT.

This chain joins TRBV28 and TRBJ2-5, with a weak D call TRBD2 (6 bases). Germline V gene data show CDR1 as MDHEN and CDR2 as SYDVKM. V lost 7 bases to trimming and J lost 4 bases, with 16 bases between them. This CDR3 is 14 amino acids long. The CDR3 DNA sequence: TGTGCCAGCACCCAAGAAGGAGGGACAGAGACCCAGTACTTC. It is translated as CASTQEGGTETQYF.

The V and J genes are TRBV10-3 and TRBJ1-6; 7 positions agree with TRBD1. Trimming took 3 bases from V and 1 from J; bases not matched to a gene: 6. The CDR3 is 17 amino acids. Germline V gene sequence: CDR1 ENHRY, CDR2 SYGVKD. CDR3: CAISEGGEGSYNSPLHF. The CDR3 coding sequence is TGTGCCATCAGTGAAGGGGGCGAAGGTTCCTATAATTCACCCCTCCACTTT.

This clone was recorded a few times. The chain combines TRBV10-3 with TRBJ1-2; D might be TRBD1 (5 bases). This CDR3 has 13 amino acids. Trimming took off 4 bases at V and 3 bases at J, with 9 bases between the two ends. The germline CDR1 and CDR2 sequences are ENHRY and SYGVKD. The CDR3, as DNA: TGTGCCATCAGTGGGAGGGACGACTATGGCTACACCTTC. This gives the protein CAISGRDDYGYTF.

The genes are TRBV5-1 and TRBJ1-1; D not resolved. Deletions cut 0 bases from V and 2 bases from J, with 8 bases between. The germline gives CDR1 SGHRS, CDR2 YFSETQ. CDR3 size: 14 residues. CDR3 in amino acids: CASSLAEINTEAFF. CDR3 in DNA: TGCGCCAGCAGCTTGGCAGAAATTAACACTGAAGCTTTCTTT.

The J gene is TRBJ2-1, the V gene TRBV29-1; 9 bases agree with TRBD1. Per germline, CDR1 SQVTM and CDR2 ANQGSEA. The CDR3 extends over 11 amino acids. Trimming removed 6 bases from V and 7 bases from J; junction bases left unmatched: 1. The CDR3 reads CSVDRGNEQFF. CDR3 DNA sequence: TGCAGCGTGGACAGGGGTAATGAGCAGTTCTTC.

This chain's CDR3 is CASSPSVAGSTGELFF. The CDR3 DNA sequence: TGTGCCAGCAGCCCTTCAGTGGCAGGGTCCACCGGGGAGCTGTTTTTT. The chain is built from TRBV7-9 and TRBJ2-2; D possibly corresponds to TRBD1 (5 bases). V shed 5 bases and J shed 4 bases, with 17 bases lying between them. Germline V gene lookup returns CDR1 SEHNR and CDR2 FQNEAQ (reference sequence). CDR3 length equals 16 residues.

The chain links TRBV9 to TRBJ1-2; 8 bases fit TRBD1. This CDR3 is 16 amino acids long. Germline CDR1 is SGDLS and CDR2 is YYNGEE. V dropped 1 base and J dropped 6; count of bases not matched to a gene: 11. DNA of the CDR3: TGTGCCAGCAGCGTACAGGGGGCAGGGGCGGTACATGGCTACACCTTC. Translation: CASSVQGAGAVHGYTF.

The genes are TRBV5-8 and TRBJ2-7; D remains unclear. There are 15 residues in the CDR3. The germline CDR1 and CDR2 sequences are SGHTS and YDEGEE. With 0 bases removed from V and 2 bases from J, the gap between germline ends came to 12 bases. This CDR3 is CASSLVGSYTYEQYF. The CDR3, as DNA: TGTGCCAGCAGCTTGGTCGGTAGTTACACCTACGAGCAGTACTTC.

The chain combines TRBV4-1 with TRBJ1-3, with 9 bases fitting TRBD1. V dropped 1 base and J dropped 2; count of bases not matched to a gene: 12. The CDR3 totals 19 residues. Germline V gene data show CDR1 as MGHRA and CDR2 as YSYEKL. The CDR3 loop reads CASSQGPGQGYAAGNTIYF. In DNA, the CDR3 is TGCGCCAGCAGCCAAGGCCCGGGACAGGGTTATGCTGCTGGAAACACCATATATTTT.

The rearrangement joins TRBV18 to TRBJ2-3; D gene ambiguous. The CDR3 extends over 16 amino acids. Germline CDR1 is KGHSH and CDR2 is LQKENI. The V end was cut by 0 bases, the J end by 2 bases, with 12 bases between. The CDR3 is CASSPPGRGHTDTQYF. CDR3 DNA: TGTGCCAGCTCACCACCCGGCCGTGGGCACACAGATACGCAGTATTTT.

This chain connects TRBV11-2 to TRBJ2-3; a weak D match, TRBD2 (6 bases). Between the trimmed V and J ends, which lost 1 base and 3 bases, there was a span of 8 bases. From germline, CDR1 is SGHAT and CDR2 FQNNGV. The CDR3 is made up of 14 amino acids. The CDR3 protein is CASSLAGETDTQYF. CDR3 bases: TGTGCCAGCAGCTTAGCGGGAGAGACAGATACGCAGTATTTT.

J is TRBJ1-2 and V is TRBV6-1; perhaps TRBD1 as D (6 bases). Looked up from germline, CDR1 is MNHNS and CDR2 is SASEGT. V was clipped by 7 bases and J by 7 bases, with 22 bases between them. The CDR3 consists of 15 residues. This chain's CDR3 is CASTTPGGGRGGYTF. For the CDR3, the DNA is TGTGCCAGCACTACCCCCGGGGGCGGGAGAGGTGGCTACACCTTC.

The V gene is TRBV4-2, the J gene TRBJ2-3; no firm D call. The V gene's germline CDR1 is LGHNA and CDR2 YNFKEQ. This CDR3 spans 18 amino acids. V was shortened by 4 bases and J by 0 bases, with 20 bases between the two germline ends. The CDR3 sequence is CASSPLFWPDLSTDTQYF. CDR3 nucleotide sequence: TGTGCCAGCAGCCCCTTGTTCTGGCCAGACTTGAGCACAGATACGCAGTATTTT.

This rearrangement joins TRBV9 to TRBJ2-1, with 11 nucleotides matching TRBD2. J lost 6 bases, V lost 0 bases, and 2 bases had no gene match. CDR1 and CDR2 (germline): SGDLS, YYNGEE. There are 15 residues in the CDR3. CDR3 in amino acids: CASSVVTSGTNEQFF. In DNA form, the CDR3 reads TGTGCCAGCAGCGTAGTGACTAGCGGGACCAATGAGCAGTTCTTC.

The chain links TRBV7-2 to TRBJ2-7, with 10 bases aligning to TRBD2. Trimming cost V 5 bases and J 6 bases; bases outside gene matches: 7. Looked up from germline, CDR1 is SGHTA and CDR2 is FQGNSA. The CDR3 consists of 14 residues. The CDR3 spells CASSAGLALGEQYF. Written as DNA, the CDR3 is TGTGCCAGCAGCGCGGGACTAGCGCTAGGCGAGCAGTACTTC.